One TCR beta chain is described in this entry. There are a few counts of this clonotype. The antigen it recognizes is unknown. No base-level quality is on record; no much larger clone is a single base apart. These data originate in a study of T-cell memory formation after mild COVID-19 (dated by TCRdb to the early 2020s). In terms of the full investigation: TCR sequence clusters from the two donors were largely donor specific. In a couple of donors, T-cell clones that expanded and contracted after mild COVID-19 were tracked by sequencing TCRalpha and TCRbeta repertoires over time. Two young, previously healthy adult volunteers made up the cohort, one male and one female.

The sequencing machine was an Illumina NovaSeq 6000. TCRalpha and TCRbeta cDNA libraries were built by 5'RACE with constant-segment primers, adding sample barcodes and unique molecular identifiers. Trizol reagent was used to extract RNA from every sample. Library amplification was performed in two PCR steps, and a second sample barcode and Illumina TruSeq adapters were introduced in the second step. Sequencing of libraries was performed on an Illumina NovaSeq with 2 x 150 bp paired-end reads. Turning to the authors' computational methods: The reads were demultiplexed and collapsed into UMI-guided consensus sequences using migec v1.2.7. With mixcr v2.1.11, UMI consensuses were aligned to TRA and TRB V and J templates and assembled into clonotypes. Expanded or contracted clonotypes were those called significant by both edgeR and NoisET, with noise models trained on biological replicates. For edgeR calls, the cutoffs were a false discovery rate-adjusted p below 0.01 and a log2 fold-change threshold of 1. As an exploratory analysis of dynamics, PCA with hierarchical clustering was applied to max-normalized trajectories of the 1000 most abundant clonotypes. Separately sequenced CD4+ and CD8+ repertoires were used to assign the CD4 or CD8 phenotype of responding clones. Starting from the raw public reads, TCRdb applied fastp trimming at Q25, assembled clones with MiXCR and retained in-frame beta chains. When rows share a CDR3 protein, they turn into one entry using the most common DNA and genes. For this entry, the V and J calls and clone size follow TCRdb and not the study's own pipeline. The sample records approximately 500,000 distinct CDR3 sequences, more than 20% of which are singletons. The top ten clonotypes cover under 15% of the sample.

Ficoll-Paque density gradient centrifugation was the method used to isolate PBMCs. Overall results and qualifications from the work: Clones that contracted from day 15 to 85 showed balanced CD4/CD8 phenotypes, whereas a second wave of clones that expanded from day 15 to 37 leaned towards CD4+. Some responding clones were detected in pre-infection memory, which suggested that pre-existing cross-reactive memory T cells had joined the SARS-CoV-2 response. Only a couple of mild cases were covered by the study, and larger cohorts that include severe cases with pre-infection samples were considered necessary. The second-wave clones that peaked on day 37 were not confirmed to be SARS-CoV-2 specific. Contracting CD4+ clones were found mainly in CM and EM memory subsets, while CD8+ clones were enriched in EMRA.

Sequences were obtained from PBMCs or a T cell subset sorted from them (not recorded which). This receptor was identified in an adult woman who had mild COVID-19 (a few samples of this study predate the infection). The sample titles of this study are shuffled in the database, so cell type and time point are left out; the donor was told from shared clones.

The nucleotides read TGTGCCAGCAGCTTAGCACCTCCCGGGACGCGATACAATGAGCAGTTCTTC. The translation is CASSLAPPGTRYNEQFF. The V and J segments used are TRBV7-6 and TRBJ2-1, with the D call perhaps TRBD1 or TRBD2, each one matching 5 bases. From the cysteine through the phenylalanine, the CDR3 covers 17 amino acids. Of all the DNA, just the CDR3 is kept, 51 bases in frame from base 1. Cut back by 0 bases and 4 bases, the V and J ends lie 16 bases apart. For CDR1 and CDR2, the germline V gene lists SGHVS and FNYEAQ.